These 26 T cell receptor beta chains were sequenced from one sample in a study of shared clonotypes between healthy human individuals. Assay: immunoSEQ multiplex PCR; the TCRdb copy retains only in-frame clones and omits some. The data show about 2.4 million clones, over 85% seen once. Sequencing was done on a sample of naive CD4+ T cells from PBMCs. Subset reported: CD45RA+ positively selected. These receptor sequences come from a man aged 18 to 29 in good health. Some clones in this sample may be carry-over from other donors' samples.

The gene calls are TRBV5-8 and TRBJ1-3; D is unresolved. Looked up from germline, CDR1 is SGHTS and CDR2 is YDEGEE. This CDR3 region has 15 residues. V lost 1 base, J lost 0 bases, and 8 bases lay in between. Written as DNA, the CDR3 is TGTGCCAGCAGCTTGTCGACGTCCTCTGGAAACACCATATATTTT. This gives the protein CASSLSTSSGNTIYF.

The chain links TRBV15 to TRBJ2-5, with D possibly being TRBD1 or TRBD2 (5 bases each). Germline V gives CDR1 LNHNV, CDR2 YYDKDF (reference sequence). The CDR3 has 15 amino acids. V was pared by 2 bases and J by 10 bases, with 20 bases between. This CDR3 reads CATSRLSGTAVVQYF. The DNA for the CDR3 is TGTGCCACCAGCAGACTATCCGGGACCGCAGTTGTCCAGTACTTC.

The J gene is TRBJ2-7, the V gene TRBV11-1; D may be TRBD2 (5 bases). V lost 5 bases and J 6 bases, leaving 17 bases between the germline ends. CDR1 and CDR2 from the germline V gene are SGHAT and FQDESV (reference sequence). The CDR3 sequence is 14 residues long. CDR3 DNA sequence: TGTGCCAGCAGCCCGGCAACTAGTTCTCCCGAGCAGTACTTC. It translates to CASSPATSSPEQYF.

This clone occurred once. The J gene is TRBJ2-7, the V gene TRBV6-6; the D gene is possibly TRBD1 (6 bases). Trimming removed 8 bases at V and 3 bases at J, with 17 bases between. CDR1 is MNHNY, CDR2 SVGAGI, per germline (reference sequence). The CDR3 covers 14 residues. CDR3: CASSRGLSIYEQYF. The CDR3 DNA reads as TGTGCCAGCTCGAGGGGGTTATCTATCTACGAGCAGTACTTC.

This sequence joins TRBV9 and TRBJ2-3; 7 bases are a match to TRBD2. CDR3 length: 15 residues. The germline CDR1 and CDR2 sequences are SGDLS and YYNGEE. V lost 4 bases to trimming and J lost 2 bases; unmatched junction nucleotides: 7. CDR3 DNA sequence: TGTGCCAGCAGCCCACTAGCGTCTGACACAGATACGCAGTATTTT. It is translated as CASSPLASDTDTQYF.

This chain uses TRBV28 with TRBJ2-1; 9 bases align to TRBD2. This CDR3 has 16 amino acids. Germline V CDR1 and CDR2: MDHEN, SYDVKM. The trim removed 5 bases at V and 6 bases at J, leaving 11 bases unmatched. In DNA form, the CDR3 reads TGTGCCAGCAGTGTAGCTGGAGCGGGAGGATCCAATGAGCAGTTCTTC. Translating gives CASSVAGAGGSNEQFF. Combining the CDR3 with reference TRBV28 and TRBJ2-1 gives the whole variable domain DVKVTQSSRYLVKRTGEKVFLECVQDMDHENMFWYRQDPGLGLRLIYFSYDVKMKEKGDIPEGYSVSREKKERFSLILESASTNQTSMYLCASSVAGAGGSNEQFFGPGTRLTVL.

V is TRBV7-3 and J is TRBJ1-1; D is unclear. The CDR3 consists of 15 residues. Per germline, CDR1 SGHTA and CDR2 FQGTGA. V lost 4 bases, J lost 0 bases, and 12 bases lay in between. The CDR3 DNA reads TGTGCCAGCAGCTCCGGCAGCCCGATGAACACTGAAGCTTTCTTT. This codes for CASSSGSPMNTEAFF.

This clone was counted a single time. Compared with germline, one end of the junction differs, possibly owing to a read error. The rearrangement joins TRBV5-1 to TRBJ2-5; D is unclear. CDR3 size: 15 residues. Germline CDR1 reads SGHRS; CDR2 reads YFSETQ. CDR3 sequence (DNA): TGCGCCAGCAGATTGGACCTTCCTACGGGAGAGACCCAGTACTTC. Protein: CASRLDLPTGETQYF. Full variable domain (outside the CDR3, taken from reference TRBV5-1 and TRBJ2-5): KAGVTQTPRYLIKTRGQQVTLSCSPISGHRSVSWYQQTPGQGLQFLFEYFSETQRNKGNFPGRFSGRQFSNSRSEMNVSTLELGDSALYLCASRLDLPTGETQYFGPGTRLLVL.

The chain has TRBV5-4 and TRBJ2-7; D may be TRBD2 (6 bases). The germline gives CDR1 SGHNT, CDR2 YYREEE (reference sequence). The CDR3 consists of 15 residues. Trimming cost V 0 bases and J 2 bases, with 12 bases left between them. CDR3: CASSLAGTSTYEQYF. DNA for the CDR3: TGTGCCAGCAGCTTGGCGGGGACTTCAACCTACGAGCAGTACTTC.

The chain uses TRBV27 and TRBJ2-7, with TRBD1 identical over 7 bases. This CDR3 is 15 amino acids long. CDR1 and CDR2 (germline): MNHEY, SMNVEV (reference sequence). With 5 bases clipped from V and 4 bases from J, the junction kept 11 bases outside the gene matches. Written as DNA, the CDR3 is TGTGCCAGCAGTGCCGCCGGGACAGCAGGGTACGAGCAGTACTTC. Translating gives CASSAAGTAGYEQYF.

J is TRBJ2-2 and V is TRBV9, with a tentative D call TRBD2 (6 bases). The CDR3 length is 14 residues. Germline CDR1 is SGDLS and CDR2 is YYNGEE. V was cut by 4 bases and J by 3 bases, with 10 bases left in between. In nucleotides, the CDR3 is TGTGCCAGCAGCCCGGGACTTCACACCGGGGAGCTGTTTTTT. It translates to CASSPGLHTGELFF. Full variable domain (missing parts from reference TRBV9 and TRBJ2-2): DSGVTQTPKHLITATGQRVTLRCSPRSGDLSVYWYQQSLDQGLQFLIQYYNGEERAKGNILERFSAQQFPDLHSELNLSSLELGDSALYFCASSPGLHTGELFFGEGSRLTVL.

The CDR3 region has the DNA TGTGCCAGCAGTTCTAGCAATACCGGAAGGGAGCAGTACTTC. Its translation: CASSSSNTGREQYF. The chain carries TRBV28 and TRBJ2-7, with a possible D match to TRBD2 (5 bases). Germline V gene sequence: CDR1 MDHEN, CDR2 SYDVKM. This CDR3 is built from 14 residues. The ends were cut back, 4 bases at V and 7 bases at J, with 17 bases in the middle.

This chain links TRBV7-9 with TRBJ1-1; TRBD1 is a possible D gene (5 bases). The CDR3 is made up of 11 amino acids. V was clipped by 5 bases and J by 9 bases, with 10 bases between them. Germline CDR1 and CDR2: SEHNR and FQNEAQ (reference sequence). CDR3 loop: CASSKQVKAFF. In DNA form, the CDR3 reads TGTGCCAGCAGCAAACAGGTGAAAGCTTTCTTT.

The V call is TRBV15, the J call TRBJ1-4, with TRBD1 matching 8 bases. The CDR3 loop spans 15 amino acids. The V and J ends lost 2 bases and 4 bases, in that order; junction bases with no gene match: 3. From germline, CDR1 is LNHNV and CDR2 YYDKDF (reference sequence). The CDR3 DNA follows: TGTGCCACCAGCAGACCCGACAGGGGTAATGAAAAACTGTTTTTT. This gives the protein CATSRPDRGNEKLFF.

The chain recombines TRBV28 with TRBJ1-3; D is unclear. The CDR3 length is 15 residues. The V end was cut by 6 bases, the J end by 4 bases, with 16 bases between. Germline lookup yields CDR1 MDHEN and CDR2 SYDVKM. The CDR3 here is CASRPWSVRGNTIYF. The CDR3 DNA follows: TGTGCCAGCAGACCCTGGTCAGTAAGGGGAAACACCATATATTTT.

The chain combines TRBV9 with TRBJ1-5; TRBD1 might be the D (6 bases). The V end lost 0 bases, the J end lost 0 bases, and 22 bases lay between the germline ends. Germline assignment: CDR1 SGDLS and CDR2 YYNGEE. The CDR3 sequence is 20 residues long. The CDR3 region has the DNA TGTGCCAGCAGCGTAGTACAGGGCTGGATCCAGACTAATAGCAATCAGCCCCAGCATTTT. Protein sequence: CASSVVQGWIQTNSNQPQHF.

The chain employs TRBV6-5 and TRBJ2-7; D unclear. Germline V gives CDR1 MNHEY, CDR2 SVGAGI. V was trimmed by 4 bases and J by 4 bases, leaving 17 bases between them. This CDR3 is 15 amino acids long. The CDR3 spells CASSSTAKRFYEQYF. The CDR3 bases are TGTGCCAGCAGTTCCACCGCCAAAAGATTTTACGAGCAGTACTTC.

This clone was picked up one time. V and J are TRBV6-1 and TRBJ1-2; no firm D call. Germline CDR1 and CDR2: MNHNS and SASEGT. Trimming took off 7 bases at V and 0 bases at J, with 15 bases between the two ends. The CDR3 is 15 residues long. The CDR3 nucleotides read TGTGCCAGCAATGCGGGCAGTGAAGCTAACTATGGCTACACCTTC. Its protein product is CASNAGSEANYGYTF.

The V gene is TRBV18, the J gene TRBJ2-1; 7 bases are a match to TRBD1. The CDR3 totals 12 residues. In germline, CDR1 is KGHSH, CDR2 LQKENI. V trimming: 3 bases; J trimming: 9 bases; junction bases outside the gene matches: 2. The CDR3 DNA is TGTGCCAGCTCACCCACAGGGGTTGAGCAGTTCTTC. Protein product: CASSPTGVEQFF.

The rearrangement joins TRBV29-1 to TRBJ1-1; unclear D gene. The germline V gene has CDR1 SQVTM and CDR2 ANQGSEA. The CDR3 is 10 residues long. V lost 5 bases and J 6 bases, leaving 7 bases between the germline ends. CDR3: CSVSGAEAFF. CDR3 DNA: TGCAGCGTTTCCGGCGCTGAAGCTTTCTTT.

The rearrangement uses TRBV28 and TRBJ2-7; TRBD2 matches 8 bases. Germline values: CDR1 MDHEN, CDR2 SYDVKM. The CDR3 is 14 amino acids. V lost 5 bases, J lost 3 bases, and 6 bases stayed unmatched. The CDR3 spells CASSTPSGFYEQYF. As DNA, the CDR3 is TGTGCCAGCAGTACACCTAGCGGGTTCTACGAGCAGTACTTC. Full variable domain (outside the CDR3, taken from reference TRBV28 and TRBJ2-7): DVKVTQSSRYLVKRTGEKVFLECVQDMDHENMFWYRQDPGLGLRLIYFSYDVKMKEKGDIPEGYSVSREKKERFSLILESASTNQTSMYLCASSTPSGFYEQYFGPGTRLTVT.

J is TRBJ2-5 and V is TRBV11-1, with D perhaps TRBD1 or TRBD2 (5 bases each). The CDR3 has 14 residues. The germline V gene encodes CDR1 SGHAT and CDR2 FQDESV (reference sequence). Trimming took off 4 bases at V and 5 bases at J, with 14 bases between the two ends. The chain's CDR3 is CASSSRKEGETQYF. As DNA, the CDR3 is TGTGCCAGCAGCTCCCGTAAAGAGGGGGAGACCCAGTACTTC.

CDR3 DNA sequence: TGTGCCAGCAGCCCACCGACTAGTGAGGCCAAAAACATTCAGTACTTC. This translates into CASSPPTSEAKNIQYF. J is TRBJ2-4 and V is TRBV7-2; D perhaps matches TRBD2 (6 bases). With 5 bases removed from V and 1 base from J, the gap between germline ends came to 15 bases. Germline V gene sequence: CDR1 SGHTA, CDR2 FQGNSA. This CDR3 is 16 amino acids long.

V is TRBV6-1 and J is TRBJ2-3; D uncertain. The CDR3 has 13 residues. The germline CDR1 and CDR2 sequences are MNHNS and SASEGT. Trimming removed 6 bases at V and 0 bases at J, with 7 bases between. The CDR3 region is CASRIWSTDTQYF. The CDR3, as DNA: TGTGCCAGCAGGATTTGGAGCACAGATACGCAGTATTTT.

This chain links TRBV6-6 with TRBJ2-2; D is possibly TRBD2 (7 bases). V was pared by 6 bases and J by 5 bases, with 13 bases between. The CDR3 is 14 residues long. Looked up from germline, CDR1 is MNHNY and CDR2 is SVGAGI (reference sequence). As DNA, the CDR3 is TGTGCCAGCAGCCAAGGGGGGGGAACCGGGGAGCTGTTTTTT. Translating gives CASSQGGGTGELFF.

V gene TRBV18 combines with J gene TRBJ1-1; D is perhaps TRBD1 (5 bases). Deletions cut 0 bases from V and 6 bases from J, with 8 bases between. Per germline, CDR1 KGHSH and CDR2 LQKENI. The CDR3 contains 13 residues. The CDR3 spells CASSPPGRAEAFF. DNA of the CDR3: TGTGCCAGCTCACCACCGGGGCGGGCTGAAGCTTTCTTT.